These 29 T cell receptor beta chains originate from one sample sequenced in a study of cytomegalovirus exposure and HLA in healthy donors. Produced via immunoSEQ multiplex PCR; TCRdb's table is partial and in-frame only. The sample has more than 300,000 clones, around 86% seen once. Specimen: PBMCs. The receptor source for this set is a woman younger than 30 in good health and CMV-seronegative.

The V gene is TRBV28, the J gene TRBJ1-5; 11 nucleotides match TRBD1. This CDR3 has 16 amino acids. The germline V gene encodes CDR1 MDHEN and CDR2 SYDVKM. V dropped 5 bases and J dropped 2; count of bases not matched to a gene: 5. The CDR3 DNA reads as TGTGCCAGCAGTCTCAAGGGACAGGGGGGCAATCAGCCCCAGCATTTT. As protein: CASSLKGQGGNQPQHF. The full variable domain, its missing parts supplied by reference TRBV28 and TRBJ1-5, is DVKVTQSSRYLVKRTGEKVFLECVQDMDHENMFWYRQDPGLGLRLIYFSYDVKMKEKGDIPEGYSVSREKKERFSLILESASTNQTSMYLCASSLKGQGGNQPQHFGDGTRLSIL.

V is TRBV27 and J is TRBJ2-7; D perhaps matches TRBD1 (6 bases). The CDR3 has 15 amino acids. Germline CDR1 reads MNHEY; CDR2 reads SMNVEV (reference sequence). Trimming removed 6 bases from V and 1 base from J, with 16 bases in between. The CDR3 DNA is TGTGCCAGCAGGACAGGCCCTCTTAGGTCCTACGAGCAGTACTTC. Amino acids: CASRTGPLRSYEQYF.

The chain is built from TRBV18 and TRBJ2-2; D is perhaps TRBD2 (6 bases). V was shortened by 6 bases and J by 5 bases, with 16 bases between the two germline ends. Germline assignment: CDR1 KGHSH and CDR2 LQKENI. The CDR3 has 15 residues. Written as DNA, the CDR3 is TGTGCCAGCTCCCTAGTTGGCAGCGGGACCGGGGAGCTGTTTTTT. Its protein is CASSLVGSGTGELFF.

The rearrangement joins TRBV6-5 to TRBJ1-2, with no clear D. The V and J ends lost 5 bases and 8 bases respectively, with 18 bases between them. Germline-derived CDR1 and CDR2 are MNHEY and SVGAGI. The CDR3 sequence is 14 residues long. CDR3 coding DNA: TGTGCCAGCAGTAATGGAGACCCCGCCAGAGGCTACACCTTC. Encoded protein: CASSNGDPARGYTF.

The chain recombines TRBV27 with TRBJ2-7; TRBD1 is a possible D gene (6 bases). V gave up 4 bases and J gave up 0 bases, with 10 bases separating them. Germline V gene sequence: CDR1 MNHEY, CDR2 SMNVEV (reference sequence). This CDR3 is built from 14 residues. CDR3: CASSSDRSSYEQYF. The CDR3, as DNA: TGTGCCAGCAGTTCTGACAGGAGCTCCTACGAGCAGTACTTC.

The chain carries TRBV27 and TRBJ2-7; 10 positions match TRBD2. The CDR3 consists of 18 residues. J gave up 3 bases and V 6 bases, and 17 bases lay outside the gene matches. Germline CDR1 reads MNHEY; CDR2 reads SMNVEV (reference sequence). CDR3 region: CASSGTSETLKGDYEQYF. Written as DNA, the CDR3 is TGTGCCAGCAGCGGGACTAGCGAAACCTTAAAGGGGGACTACGAGCAGTACTTC.

The V and J genes are TRBV28 and TRBJ2-3, with TRBD2 identical over 10 bases. Germline lookup yields CDR1 MDHEN and CDR2 SYDVKM. CDR3 size: 15 residues. J lost 8 bases, V lost 5 bases, and 10 bases had no gene match. The CDR3 DNA is TGTGCCAGCAGTGACGAGCGGGAGGGCCTGCCTACGCAGTATTTT. Residues: CASSDEREGLPTQYF.

J is TRBJ1-1 and V is TRBV30, with TRBD1 as a possible D gene (6 bases). V lost 2 bases and J 1 base, leaving 8 bases between the germline ends. CDR3 length: 13 amino acids. Per germline, CDR1 GTSNPN and CDR2 SVGIG (reference sequence). CDR3 nucleotide sequence: TGTGCCTGGAGTTTACAGGGGAACACTGAAGCTTTCTTT. It yields the protein CAWSLQGNTEAFF.

The chain combines TRBV18 with TRBJ2-7; possible D gene TRBD1, 6 bases. V shed 1 base and J shed 2 bases, with 18 bases lying between them. The CDR3 is made up of 17 amino acids. Germline V lookup: CDR1 KGHSH, CDR2 LQKENI. For the CDR3, the DNA is TGTGCCAGCTCACCACTGGAAGGGGCGACAGGTCCCTACGAGCAGTACTTC. Protein product: CASSPLEGATGPYEQYF.

This chain uses TRBV28 with TRBJ1-1; D gene unclear. The length of the CDR3 is 13 residues. Trimming took off 8 bases at V and 4 bases at J, with 14 bases between the two ends. Germline-derived CDR1 and CDR2 are MDHEN and SYDVKM. This chain's CDR3 is CASYKVRGTEAFF. CDR3 DNA sequence: TGTGCCAGCTACAAAGTCCGGGGCACTGAAGCTTTCTTT.

The rearrangement uses TRBV5-4 and TRBJ2-7, with D tentatively TRBD1 (6 bases). This CDR3 region has 13 residues. V was trimmed by 4 bases and J by 3 bases, leaving 11 bases between them. Germline CDR1 SGHNT, CDR2 YYREEE (reference sequence). CDR3 in DNA: TGTGCCAGCAGCCCTACCAGGGGCTACGAGCAGTACTTC. It encodes CASSPTRGYEQYF.

This chain links TRBV7-9 with TRBJ1-2; D ambiguous. CDR3 length: 12 residues. Germline V gene data show CDR1 as SEHNR and CDR2 as FQNEAQ (reference sequence). Trimming pared 3 bases from V and 7 bases from J, leaving 9 bases between. Here the CDR3 DNA reads TGTGCCAGCAGCTTCGGGAACGGTGGCTACACCTTC. It translates to CASSFGNGGYTF. Complete variable domain (other parts from reference TRBV7-9 and TRBJ1-2): DTGVSQNPRHKITKRGQNVTFRCDPISEHNRLYWYRQTLGQGPEFLTYFQNEAQLEKSRLLSDRFSAERPKGSFSTLEIQRTEQGDSAMYLCASSFGNGGYTFGSGTRLTVV.

The rearrangement links TRBV5-6 to TRBJ2-3; TRBD2 matches 10 bases. Germline CDR1 is SGHDT and CDR2 is YYEEEE. CDR3 size: 15 residues. After removal of 5 bases from V and 4 bases from J, the junction contained 7 bases not matched to a gene. This chain's CDR3 is CASSPRAGGSDTQYF. The CDR3 DNA follows: TGTGCCAGCAGTCCCAGAGCGGGGGGGTCAGATACGCAGTATTTT.

The gene calls are TRBV2 and TRBJ1-1; D is perhaps TRBD1 (6 bases). The V and J ends lost 6 bases and 1 base respectively, with 21 bases between them. The CDR3 has 17 amino acids. The germline CDR1 and CDR2 sequences are SNHLY and FYNNEI. The CDR3 region is CASSFQTVMGANTEAFF. Here the CDR3 DNA reads TGTGCCAGCAGCTTCCAAACCGTAATGGGGGCGAACACTGAAGCTTTCTTT.

The gene calls are TRBV6-1 and TRBJ2-1, with TRBD2 matching 11 bases. Germline V lookup: CDR1 MNHNS, CDR2 SASEGT. The CDR3 sequence is 17 residues long. V shed 4 bases, J shed 6 bases, and the junction held 11 bases outside the gene matches. CDR3 coding DNA: TGTGCCAGCAGTGCACCTAGAGGGACTAGCGGAATCAATGAGCAGTTCTTC. Its protein product is CASSAPRGTSGINEQFF.

The genes are TRBV28 and TRBJ2-3; 9 bases match TRBD2. CDR1 is MDHEN, CDR2 SYDVKM, per germline. The J segment lost 3 bases and the V segment lost 3 bases, leaving 19 bases of the junction unmatched. CDR3 length equals 20 residues. The CDR3 loop is CASSLLNPLAGRGATDTQYF. CDR3 nucleotides: TGTGCCAGCAGTTTGTTGAACCCGCTAGCGGGACGAGGGGCTACAGATACGCAGTATTTT.

The chain recombines TRBV28 with TRBJ2-7; D perhaps matches TRBD2 (5 bases). CDR3 length: 13 residues. CDR1 and CDR2 (germline): MDHEN, SYDVKM. The V and J ends lost 6 bases and 5 bases respectively, with 14 bases between them. CDR3 bases: TGTGCCAGCAGACTAGAGGGTTGGGACGAGCAGTACTTC. As protein: CASRLEGWDEQYF.

This clone was seen more than once but under ten times. This chain connects TRBV7-7 to TRBJ1-5; D is perhaps TRBD1 (5 bases). CDR1 and CDR2 (germline): SSHAT, FNYEAQ (reference sequence). This CDR3 contains 13 residues. Trimming removed 9 bases from V and 4 bases from J, with 13 bases in between. The chain's CDR3 is CARVLGGNQPQHF. Here the CDR3 DNA reads TGTGCCAGGGTCCTCGGGGGAAATCAGCCCCAGCATTTT. Combining the CDR3 with reference TRBV7-7 and TRBJ1-5 gives the whole variable domain GAGVSQSPRYKVTKRGQDVTLRCDPISSHATLYWYQQALGQGPEFLTYFNYEAQPDKSGLPSDRFSAERPEGSISTLTIQRTEQRDSAMYRCARVLGGNQPQHFGDGTRLSIL.

The chain is built from TRBV5-1 and TRBJ1-2, with a weak D call TRBD1 (5 bases). V gave up 4 bases and J gave up 1 base, with 20 bases separating them. The CDR3 has 17 amino acids. Germline values: CDR1 SGHRS, CDR2 YFSETQ. For the CDR3, the DNA is TGCGCCAGCAGCAACTCAGCGACAGACCGATATAACTATGGCTACACCTTC. It translates to CASSNSATDRYNYGYTF. Full variable domain (remainder filled in from reference TRBV5-1 and TRBJ1-2): KAGVTQTPRYLIKTRGQQVTLSCSPISGHRSVSWYQQTPGQGLQFLFEYFSETQRNKGNFPGRFSGRQFSNSRSEMNVSTLELGDSALYLCASSNSATDRYNYGYTFGSGTRLTVV.

The V call is TRBV28, the J call TRBJ2-3; no definite D call. This CDR3 spans 14 amino acids. Germline lookup yields CDR1 MDHEN and CDR2 SYDVKM. Trimming took 4 bases from V and 3 from J, leaving 11 bases between them. CDR3 in amino acids: CASSSTIRTDTQYF. CDR3 nucleotides: TGTGCCAGCAGTTCCACTATCCGGACAGATACGCAGTATTTT.

This sequence joins TRBV18 and TRBJ1-4; D may be TRBD1 (6 bases). V gave up 6 bases and J gave up 3 bases, with 11 bases separating them. The CDR3 length is 14 residues. CDR1 KGHSH and CDR2 LQKENI come from the germline V gene. The CDR3 nucleotides read TGTGCCAGCTCCCCTCGGACAGCTAATGAAAAACTGTTTTTT. It specifies CASSPRTANEKLFF.

The chain links TRBV16 to TRBJ1-5; 8 bases map to TRBD1. The germline CDR1 and CDR2 sequences are KGHSY and FQNENV. The CDR3 length is 15 residues. J was trimmed by 4 bases and V by 0 bases; bases with no gene match: 2. The CDR3 bases are TGTGCCAGCAGCCAATCCCACAGGGGGAATCAGCCCCAGCATTTT. Translated, it gives CASSQSHRGNQPQHF.

The chain joins TRBV7-3 to TRBJ2-1, with TRBD1 as a possible D gene (5 bases). CDR1 is SGHTA, CDR2 FQGTGA, per germline. Trimming took 4 bases from V and 5 from J, leaving 15 bases between them. This CDR3 is 15 amino acids long. The CDR3 spells CASSSEIGAHNEQFF. The CDR3 DNA sequence: TGTGCCAGCAGCTCCGAGATTGGGGCCCACAATGAGCAGTTCTTC.

The chain couples TRBV28 to TRBJ2-7; D is possibly TRBD1 (6 bases). Trimming left V 8 bases short and J 0 bases short, with 11 bases between. The CDR3 runs to 13 residues. Germline CDR1 MDHEN, CDR2 SYDVKM. The DNA for the CDR3 is TGTGCCAGCCAGGACAGTATCTCCTACGAGCAGTACTTC. Translation gives CASQDSISYEQYF.

V is TRBV19 and J is TRBJ2-1; D is uncertain. The CDR3 loop spans 13 amino acids. V was clipped by 3 bases and J by 5 bases, with 8 bases between them. Per the germline V gene, CDR1 is LNHDA and CDR2 is SQIVND (reference sequence). The CDR3 here is CASSMARDNEQFF. As DNA, the CDR3 is TGTGCCAGTAGTATGGCCCGGGACAATGAGCAGTTCTTC.

The chain carries TRBV11-2 and TRBJ2-5, with D possibly matching TRBD2 (6 bases). There are 14 residues in the CDR3. V was cut by 2 bases and J by 5 bases, with 12 bases left in between. CDR1 is SGHAT, CDR2 FQNNGV, per germline. This CDR3 is CASSLLSGGETQYF. CDR3 in DNA: TGTGCCAGCAGCTTACTGTCCGGAGGGGAGACCCAGTACTTC.

The rearrangement links TRBV30 to TRBJ2-7; tentative D call: TRBD2 (5 bases). With 1 base removed from V and 2 bases from J, the gap between germline ends came to 21 bases. Germline-derived CDR1 and CDR2 are GTSNPN and SVGIG (reference sequence). CDR3 length equals 17 residues. The chain's CDR3 is CAWSALFARAEPYEQYF. The DNA for the CDR3 is TGTGCCTGGAGTGCCCTTTTTGCGAGGGCCGAGCCCTACGAGCAGTACTTC.

The V and J genes are TRBV6-1 and TRBJ1-3; 7 bases line up with TRBD1. Germline V gene data show CDR1 as MNHNS and CDR2 as SASEGT. J gave up 0 bases and V 6 bases, and 5 bases lay outside the gene matches. The CDR3 sequence is 15 residues long. The CDR3 DNA follows: TGTGCCAGCAGCCCCCGGGACAGCTCTGGAAACACCATATATTTT. It translates to CASSPRDSSGNTIYF.

The V call is TRBV6-6, the J call TRBJ1-2, with D tentatively TRBD1 (6 bases). This CDR3 comprises 14 residues. V lost 5 bases, J lost 6 bases, and 16 bases lay in between. CDR1 is MNHNY and CDR2 is SVGAGI in the germline V gene (reference sequence). As DNA, the CDR3 is TGTGCCAGCAGTAAACAGGGTAGACAAGATGGCTACACCTTC. Amino acids: CASSKQGRQDGYTF.